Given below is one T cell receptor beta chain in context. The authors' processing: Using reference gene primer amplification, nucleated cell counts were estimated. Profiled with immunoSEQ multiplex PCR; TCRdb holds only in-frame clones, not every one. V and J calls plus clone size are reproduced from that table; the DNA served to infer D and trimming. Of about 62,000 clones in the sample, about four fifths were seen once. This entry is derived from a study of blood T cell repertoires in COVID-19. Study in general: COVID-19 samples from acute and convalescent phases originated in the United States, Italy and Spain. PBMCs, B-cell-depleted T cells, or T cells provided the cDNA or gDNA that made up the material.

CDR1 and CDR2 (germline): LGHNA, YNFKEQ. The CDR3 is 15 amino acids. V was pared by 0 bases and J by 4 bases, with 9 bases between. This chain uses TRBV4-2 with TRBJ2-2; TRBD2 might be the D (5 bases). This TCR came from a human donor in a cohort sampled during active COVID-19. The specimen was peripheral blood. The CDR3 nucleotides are TGTGCCAGCAGCCAAGATGCGGGTGGCACCGGGGAGCTGTTTTTT. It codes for CASSQDAGGTGELFF.